Here is one T cell receptor beta chain with its context. The data stem from a study of shared clonotypes between healthy human individuals. The germline gives CDR1 MNHEY, CDR2 SMNVEV (reference sequence). The CDR3 is made up of 14 amino acids. V lost 4 bases, J lost 8 bases, and 15 bases lay in between. Per sorted-subset replicate PCR, input was roughly 220 ng DNA, representing some 30,000 T cell genomes. Only in-frame clones appear in the TCRdb table, and some are missing; sequencing was by immunoSEQ multiplex PCR. The sample lists over a million clones; about four fifths were seen once. This chain uses TRBV27 with TRBJ2-1; D gene ambiguous. The receptor was isolated from a man between 18 and 35 years old in good health. Some clones in this sample may be carry-over from other donors' samples. Sequencing was done on a sample of memory CD4+ T cells from PBMCs. As to subset: CD45RA-negative fraction. The CDR3 sequence: CASSSPPTKDEQFF. Here the CDR3 DNA reads TGTGCCAGCAGTTCGCCCCCCACTAAAGATGAGCAGTTCTTC.